This TCR beta chain was sequenced for a study of tissue T cells after allogeneic stem cell transplantation. Points on this clone: Gene labels here are mouse ones. The read terminates 1 residue ahead of where the CDR3 ends, so the germline J gene completes it.

Time point meaning: mouse harvest day 7 after allogeneic transplant. Each mouse received 10^7 T-cell-depleted marrow cells plus 10^6 splenic CD5+ T cells by tail vein. Mice had MHC-mismatched B6 into BALB/c GVHD, sampled day 7 or 14. This table comes from immunoSEQ multiplex PCR, and its TCRdb copy is limited to in-frame clones, with some not included. This sample has thousands of clones; roughly half occur once, and the top ten carry 6% to 8%. Germline CDR1 LGHDT, CDR2 YNNKQL (reference sequence). With 5 bases clipped from V and 7 bases from J, the junction kept 7 bases outside the gene matches. CDR3 length: 14 residues.

The rearrangement joins TRBV4 to TRBJ2-7; 11 bases are shared with TRBD2. Sample: gut tissue. The origin of this receptor is a female BALB/c mouse given C57BL/6 T cells with graft-versus-host disease after an allogeneic hematopoietic cell transplant. The CDR3 spells CASSHWGGAGEQYF. Incomplete CDR3 DNA: TGTGCCAGCAGCCACTGGGGGGGCGCGGGGGAACAGTAC.